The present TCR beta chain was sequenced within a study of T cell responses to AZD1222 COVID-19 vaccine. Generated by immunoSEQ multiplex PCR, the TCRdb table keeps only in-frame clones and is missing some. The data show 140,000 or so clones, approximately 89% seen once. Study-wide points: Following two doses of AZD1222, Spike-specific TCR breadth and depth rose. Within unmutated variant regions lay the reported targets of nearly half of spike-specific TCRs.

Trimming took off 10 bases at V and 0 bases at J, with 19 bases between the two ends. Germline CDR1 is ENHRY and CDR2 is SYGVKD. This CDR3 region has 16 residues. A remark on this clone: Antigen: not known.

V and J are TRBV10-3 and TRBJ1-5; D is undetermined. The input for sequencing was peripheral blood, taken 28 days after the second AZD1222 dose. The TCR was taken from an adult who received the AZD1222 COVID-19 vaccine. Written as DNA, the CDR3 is TGTGCCACTAAACTTGGGGAGACAAATAGCAATCAGCCCCAGCATTTT. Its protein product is CATKLGETNSNQPQHF.